The 30 T cell receptor beta chains presented below share a single source sample, sequenced in a study of blood T cell repertoires in COVID-19. The method was immunoSEQ multiplex PCR; TCRdb's version includes in-frame clones alone and lacks a portion of them. The sample yields about 380,000 clones, 81% seen once. Sequencing used peripheral blood. The receptors were sampled from a human donor with acute or convalescent COVID-19. The donor label of this sample is uncertain.

This chain joins TRBV5-1 and TRBJ2-7, with 12 bases lining up with TRBD2. Germline assignment: CDR1 SGHRS and CDR2 YFSETQ. The V gene end was trimmed by 6 bases and the J gene end by 7 bases; junction bases not matched to a gene: 5. This CDR3 has 13 residues. The CDR3 region is CASKLAGGLEQYF. The CDR3 DNA follows: TGCGCCAGCAAGCTAGCGGGGGGGCTTGAGCAGTACTTC. The full variable domain, rest sourced from reference TRBV5-1 and TRBJ2-7, is KAGVTQTPRYLIKTRGQQVTLSCSPISGHRSVSWYQQTPGQGLQFLFEYFSETQRNKGNFPGRFSGRQFSNSRSEMNVSTLELGDSALYLCASKLAGGLEQYFGPGTRLTVT.

J is TRBJ2-5 and V is TRBV15; D might be TRBD2 (6 bases). V lost 3 bases and J lost 4, with 12 bases in between. CDR3 length equals 14 residues. In germline, CDR1 is LNHNV, CDR2 YYDKDF (reference sequence). CDR3 coding DNA: TGTGCCACCAGCAGGCAGGCGGGGTTAGAGACCCAGTACTTC. Its translation: CATSRQAGLETQYF.

The chain recombines TRBV6-4 with TRBJ1-2, with no clear D. V lost 10 bases and J 7 bases, leaving 7 bases between the germline ends. The CDR3 totals 9 residues. The germline gives CDR1 MRHNA, CDR2 SNTAGT. In DNA form, the CDR3 reads TGTGCCAACGTCAGTGGCTACACCTTC. It translates to CANVSGYTF.

V gene TRBV7-8 combines with J gene TRBJ2-1, with TRBD1 matching over 7 bases. Germline V CDR1 and CDR2: SGHVS, FQNEAQ. This CDR3 has 17 residues. V lost 2 bases to trimming and J lost 6 bases; unmatched junction nucleotides: 13. The CDR3 loop reads CASSLRDRSPRVNEQFF. In DNA, the CDR3 is TGTGCCAGCAGCTTACGGGACAGATCTCCTAGGGTCAATGAGCAGTTCTTC.

In its sample, this clone was seen a few times. The chain recombines TRBV5-4 with TRBJ1-2; TRBD1 aligns across 11 bases. V shed 2 bases and J 7 bases; nucleotides not matched to a gene: 7. Germline CDR1 reads SGHNT; CDR2 reads YYREEE (reference sequence). The CDR3 is made up of 15 amino acids. The CDR3 region has the DNA TGTGCCAGCAGCTTTCCCTTGGGACAGGGGGTTGGCTACACCTTC. Encoded protein: CASSFPLGQGVGYTF.

The chain employs TRBV6-1 and TRBJ2-7, with D perhaps matching TRBD2 (6 bases). Germline V gives CDR1 MNHNS, CDR2 SASEGT. V was cut by 6 bases and J by 7 bases, with 13 bases left in between. The CDR3 loop spans 12 amino acids. The CDR3 reads CASSGTLWEQYF. For the CDR3, the DNA is TGTGCCAGCAGCGGGACTCTCTGGGAGCAGTACTTC.

The CDR3 bases are TGTGCCAGCAGCTACTCGACTAGCGGGAGCTCCTACGAGCAGTACTTC. Translating it yields CASSYSTSGSSYEQYF. This chain links TRBV2 with TRBJ2-7, with 12 bases identical to TRBD2. V lost 6 bases and J lost 0; bases outside the gene matches: 6. Per germline, CDR1 SNHLY and CDR2 FYNNEI. The CDR3 covers 16 residues.

In its sample, this clone was seen a few times. The rearrangement uses TRBV5-4 and TRBJ2-2, with TRBD1 matching 9 bases. The junction had 13 bases not matched to a gene; V was cut back by 5 bases and J by 2 bases. The germline V gene encodes CDR1 SGHNT and CDR2 YYREEE (reference sequence). The CDR3 runs to 18 residues. CDR3 coding DNA: TGTGCCAGCAGATCCACCGTGGAGGGACAGGGCAACACCGGGGAGCTGTTTTTT. Its protein is CASRSTVEGQGNTGELFF.

The V gene is TRBV6-2 or TRBV6-3, the J gene TRBJ2-2, with D possibly TRBD2 on 5 matching bases. V shed 5 bases and J shed 6 bases, with 13 bases lying between them. CDR3 length equals 14 residues. Germline V lookup: CDR1 MNHEY, CDR2 SVGEGT. The CDR3 DNA is TGTGCCAGCAGTCTAACTAGTGTCGCCGGGGAGCTGTTTTTT. It specifies CASSLTSVAGELFF.

The chain couples TRBV2 to TRBJ2-7; 11 positions match TRBD2. This CDR3 has 15 amino acids. From germline, CDR1 is SNHLY and CDR2 FYNNEI. With V trimmed by 4 bases and J by 7 bases, 9 bases remained unmatched. This chain's CDR3 is CASSGQRLAGSEQYF. The CDR3 coding sequence is TGTGCCAGCAGTGGCCAAAGACTAGCGGGGTCTGAGCAGTACTTC.

The chain is built from TRBV11-2 and TRBJ1-3; D remains unclear. V lost 4 bases to trimming and J lost 0 bases, with 13 bases between them. The length of the CDR3 is 16 residues. The germline gives CDR1 SGHAT, CDR2 FQNNGV. The CDR3 reads CASSSLTGISGNTIYF. The DNA for the CDR3 is TGTGCCAGCAGCTCCCTCACGGGAATCTCTGGAAACACCATATATTTT.

The V and J genes are TRBV5-1 and TRBJ1-1, with D possibly TRBD1 on 5 matching bases. This CDR3 comprises 14 residues. The V gene's germline CDR1 is SGHRS and CDR2 YFSETQ. Trimming stripped 2 bases from V and 1 base from J, with 9 bases between. The CDR3 here is CASSLSQGNTEAFF. The CDR3 DNA reads as TGCGCCAGCAGCTTATCTCAGGGGAACACTGAAGCTTTCTTT.

The chain couples TRBV6-6 to TRBJ2-7, with TRBD2 as a possible D gene (6 bases). The germline gives CDR1 MNHNY, CDR2 SVGAGI (reference sequence). Trimming removed 6 bases from V and 0 bases from J, with 12 bases in between. CDR3 size: 14 residues. The CDR3 loop is CASRDQRASYEQYF. CDR3 coding DNA: TGTGCCAGCAGAGACCAGCGGGCCTCCTACGAGCAGTACTTC.

The rearrangement links TRBV10-3 to TRBJ1-5; 8 bases align to TRBD1. Losses at the gene ends were 5 bases for V and 6 bases for J; bases not matched to a gene: 12. CDR3 size: 16 residues. Per germline, CDR1 ENHRY and CDR2 SYGVKD. The CDR3 nucleotides read TGTGCCATCAGTAAGGACAGGGTCGGTTTGGGTCAGCCCCAGCATTTT. It translates to CAISKDRVGLGQPQHF.

The rearrangement links TRBV7-2 to TRBJ1-1; 7 nucleotides align to TRBD1. Germline-derived CDR1 and CDR2 are SGHTA and FQGNSA. The length of the CDR3 is 15 residues. The ends lost 4 bases at V and 4 bases at J; junction bases unmatched: 9. CDR3 residues: CASSSNGQVFTEAFF. DNA for the CDR3: TGTGCCAGCAGCTCCAATGGACAGGTGTTCACTGAAGCTTTCTTT.

The chain employs TRBV2 and TRBJ1-1, with a tentative D call TRBD1 (5 bases). Germline V gene lookup returns CDR1 SNHLY and CDR2 FYNNEI. The CDR3 is 14 residues long. V was shortened by 4 bases and J by 0 bases, with 9 bases between the two germline ends. This CDR3 is CASSVKGMNTEAFF. The CDR3 region has the DNA TGTGCCAGCAGTGTAAAGGGGATGAACACTGAAGCTTTCTTT.

This clone was observed a single time. This chain links TRBV6-1 with TRBJ1-2; tentatively, D is TRBD1 (6 bases). The CDR3 covers 16 residues. Trimming stripped 2 bases from V and 4 bases from J, with 17 bases between. Germline CDR1 MNHNS, CDR2 SASEGT. The CDR3 here is CASSERGATSGYGYTF. The CDR3, as DNA: TGTGCCAGCAGTGAACGGGGGGCCACGAGCGGCTATGGCTACACCTTC.

The J gene is TRBJ1-1, the V gene TRBV15; D is unresolved. Germline V CDR1 and CDR2: LNHNV, YYDKDF (reference sequence). V was trimmed by 0 bases and J by 2 bases, leaving 7 bases between them. The CDR3 sequence is 14 residues long. CDR3 coding DNA: TGTGCCACCAGCAGAGATCTCCTTAACACTGAAGCTTTCTTT. It is translated as CATSRDLLNTEAFF. The whole variable domain, filled in from reference TRBV15 and TRBJ1-1, reads DAMVIQNPRYQVTQFGKPVTLSCSQTLNHNVMYWYQQKSSQAPKLLFHYYDKDFNNEADTPDNFQSRRPNTSFCFLDIRSPGLGDTAMYLCATSRDLLNTEAFFGQGTRLTVV.

The chain uses TRBV11-2 and TRBJ1-2; TRBD1 aligns across 11 bases. The CDR3 extends over 17 amino acids. The J segment lost 4 bases and the V segment lost 1 base, leaving 8 bases of the junction unmatched. In germline, CDR1 is SGHAT, CDR2 FQNNGV. Here the CDR3 DNA reads TGTGCCAGCAGCTTAGGGACAGGGGGCCCAGCTCTCTATGGCTACACCTTC. Residues: CASSLGTGGPALYGYTF.

This clone was seen many times. The rearrangement joins TRBV5-1 to TRBJ1-1, with D perhaps matching TRBD1 (6 bases). The CDR3 runs to 14 residues. Trimming stripped 5 bases from V and 1 base from J, with 12 bases between. Germline loops: CDR1 SGHRS, CDR2 YFSETQ. The CDR3 region is CASRTGIQNTEAFF. In nucleotides, the CDR3 is TGCGCCAGCAGAACAGGGATTCAGAACACTGAAGCTTTCTTT.

The chain carries TRBV2 and TRBJ2-3; D uncertain. V was clipped by 4 bases and J by 5 bases, with 4 bases between them. Germline V gene data show CDR1 as SNHLY and CDR2 as FYNNEI. The CDR3 has 11 residues. CDR3 DNA: TGTGCCAGCAGTGTCGTAGATACGCAGTATTTT. Translation: CASSVVDTQYF.

The gene calls are TRBV7-9 and TRBJ2-1; D might be TRBD2 (5 bases). CDR1 is SEHNR, CDR2 FQNEAQ, per germline (reference sequence). V was shortened by 4 bases and J by 7 bases, with 11 bases between the two germline ends. CDR3 length: 13 amino acids. The CDR3 DNA is TGTGCCAGCAGCTCTCCCCTAGCAAATGAGCAGTTCTTC. It codes for CASSSPLANEQFF.

This CDR3 is CASSFSGTDTQYF. Written as DNA, the CDR3 is TGTGCCAGCAGCTTTAGTGGCACAGATACGCAGTATTTT. This chain connects TRBV5-4 to TRBJ2-3, with D unclear. Germline V gene sequence: CDR1 SGHNT, CDR2 YYREEE (reference sequence). The CDR3 extends over 13 amino acids. Trimming left V 2 bases short and J 1 base short, with 5 bases between.

About this clone: Other nucleotide sequences from this sample produce the same CDR3. J is TRBJ2-1 and V is TRBV29-1; 13 nucleotides align to TRBD2. CDR3 length equals 15 residues. After removal of 4 bases from V and 0 bases from J, the junction contained 0 bases not matched to a gene. Germline V CDR1 and CDR2: SQVTM, ANQGSEA. The CDR3 nucleotides are TGCAGCGTTGGACTAGCGGGAGGCTCCTACAATGAGCAGTTCTTC. This encodes CSVGLAGGSYNEQFF.

The CDR3 region is CASSLAPYDPAGGSPETQYF. CDR3 nucleotide sequence: TGTGCCAGCAGCTTGGCACCCTATGACCCCGCAGGGGGCTCCCCAGAGACCCAGTACTTC. The chain uses TRBV5-5 and TRBJ2-5; TRBD1 aligns across 8 bases. CDR3 length: 20 amino acids. Germline CDR1 SGHKS, CDR2 YYEKEE (reference sequence). The trim removed 0 bases at V and 4 bases at J, leaving 20 bases unmatched.

The rearrangement links TRBV6-5 to TRBJ1-2; D may be TRBD1 (6 bases). V lost 5 bases and J 7 bases, leaving 14 bases between the germline ends. Germline CDR1 is MNHEY and CDR2 is SVGAGI. The CDR3 covers 13 residues. CDR3: CASSPQGNRGYTF. CDR3 coding DNA: TGTGCCAGCAGTCCCCAGGGGAATCGTGGCTACACCTTC.

The chain has TRBV6-1 and TRBJ1-3, with TRBD1 identical over 7 bases. CDR1 MNHNS and CDR2 SASEGT come from the germline V gene. There are 14 residues in the CDR3. The ends lost 5 bases at V and 0 bases at J; junction bases unmatched: 1. Here the CDR3 DNA reads TGTGCCAGCAGTTCAGGGGGCTCTGGAAACACCATATATTTT. Residues: CASSSGGSGNTIYF.

The chain links TRBV29-1 to TRBJ1-2; 7 nucleotides align to TRBD1. CDR3 size: 12 residues. V trimming: 6 bases; J trimming: 5 bases; junction bases outside the gene matches: 6. The V gene's germline CDR1 is SQVTM and CDR2 ANQGSEA. CDR3 coding DNA: TGCAGCGTGGGGGACAGCCCTTATGGCTACACCTTC. Protein: CSVGDSPYGYTF.

V gene TRBV11-2 combines with J gene TRBJ2-1; TRBD1 matches 8 bases. This CDR3 region has 16 residues. V was pared by 5 bases and J by 0 bases, with 6 bases of the junction left unmatched. Germline CDR1 and CDR2: SGHAT and FQNNGV. In nucleotides, the CDR3 is TGTGCCAGCAGCCGACGGACAGGGAGCTCCTACAATGAGCAGTTCTTC. This translates into CASSRRTGSSYNEQFF.

The chain couples TRBV4-2 to TRBJ1-4; the match to TRBD1 covers 10 bases. V dropped 3 bases and J dropped 5; count of bases not matched to a gene: 9. CDR1 is LGHNA, CDR2 YNFKEQ, per germline. There are 17 residues in the CDR3. As DNA, the CDR3 is TGTGCCAGCAGCCAGGCTGGGACAGGGGAGACGAATGAAAAACTGTTTTTT. This sequence encodes CASSQAGTGETNEKLFF.